Included here is one T cell receptor beta chain sequence, with context. The source of the sample is a study of blood T cell repertoires in COVID-19. Study in general: Sources were T cells, B-cell-depleted T cells, or PBMCs; the material itself was cDNA or gDNA.

Per the original methods: From reference gene primer amplification, estimates of nucleated cell counts were derived. The table came from immunoSEQ multiplex PCR; TCRdb's copy has only in-frame clones and leaves some out. The V and J calls and the clone size are those of that table, but D and trimming were determined from the DNA. The table records some 270,000 clones, roughly 84% of them present only once. CDR1 SGHTA and CDR2 FQGNSA come from the germline V gene. This CDR3 is built from 12 residues. Deletions cut 5 bases from V and 6 bases from J, with 8 bases between. Sequencing input: peripheral blood. This receptor was taken from a person aged 70 to 85 with COVID-19, enrolled during active disease. This chain joins TRBV7-2 and TRBJ2-1; D gene unclear. CDR3 DNA sequence: TGTGCCAGCAGCCTCCCCCGCAATGAGCAGTTCTTC. Translation: CASSLPRNEQFF.